The following is a T cell receptor (beta chain) sequence with its context. As yet, its antigen is unknown. Clones were read by immunoSEQ multiplex PCR, and TCRdb kept only the in-frame ones, dropping some. The profile covers about 64,000 clones, with roughly 76% appearing a single time and 4.7% taken by the ten largest. This CDR3 contains 14 residues. Germline CDR1 is MNHNY and CDR2 is SVGAGI (reference sequence). Deletions cut 0 bases from V and 2 bases from J, with 7 bases between. The record originates from a study of T cells in localized non-small cell lung cancer. Overall study results and limits: Because researchers sequenced only one region of the tumor, heterogeneity is still possible. In adjacent lung, a median roughly 56 of the top 100 tumor clones were found. Those with higher blood T cell density had longer overall survival.

The chain uses TRBV6-6 and TRBJ1-2; weak D call: TRBD1 (6 bases). This receptor was taken from a man aged 40-75 years with stage II lung adenocarcinoma. Material: PBMCs, obtained before any cancer treatment. The CDR3 DNA sequence: TGTGCCAGCAGTTACTCGACAGGAAACTATGGCTACACCTTC. Translated: CASSYSTGNYGYTF.